Listed below are T cell receptor beta chains from one sample, sequenced in a study of prognosis after radiotherapy for stage I lung cancer. Each CDR3 protein gets one entry after TCRdb re-called the multiplex PCR reads with MiXCR. Of roughly 29,000 distinct CDR3 sequences in the sample, about a third were seen once. Specimen: PBMCs, collected before or after stereotactic body radiation therapy (not recorded which). The origin of the receptors is a donor aged 50 or older with non-small cell lung cancer. Each CDR3 is given with its conserved first and last residue. Each record gives: V gene, D gene, J gene, clone size, CDR3 protein, CDR3 DNA. D genes are given only for firm matches. The size field is filled for only some rows; it gives once, few, many or a size class.

v_gene: TRBV6-1; d_gene: TRBD1; j_gene: TRBJ1-4; abundance: many; CDR3aa: CASSRGIEKLFF; CDR3nt: TGTGCCAGTTCCAGGGGGATTGAAAAACTGTTTTTT
v_gene: TRBV2; d_gene: .; j_gene: TRBJ2-4; abundance: .; CDR3aa: CASRGLAKNIQYF; CDR3nt: TGTGCCAGCAGGGGGCTAGCCAAAAACATTCAGTACTTC
v_gene: TRBV6-5; d_gene: .; j_gene: TRBJ1-2; abundance: many; CDR3aa: CASSYSRGWNYGYTF; CDR3nt: TGTGCCAGCAGTTACTCGCGGGGATGGAACTATGGCTACACCTTC
v_gene: TRBV18; d_gene: .; j_gene: TRBJ1-1; abundance: .; CDR3aa: CASSPPTLQRAFF; CDR3nt: TGTGCCAGCTCACCACCGACGCTCCAGCGGGCTTTCTTT
v_gene: TRBV10-3; d_gene: .; j_gene: TRBJ2-5; abundance: few; CDR3aa: CAISEGWETQYF; CDR3nt: TGTGCCATCAGTGAGGGTTGGGAGACCCAGTACTTC
v_gene: TRBV28; d_gene: .; j_gene: TRBJ1-2; abundance: many; CDR3aa: CASSSPRERLWGYTF; CDR3nt: TGTGCCAGCAGTTCCCCCCGGGAACGGTTATGGGGCTACACCTTC
v_gene: TRBV30; d_gene: TRBD2; j_gene: TRBJ2-2; abundance: many; CDR3aa: CAWSPAPGGPGELFF; CDR3nt: TGTGCCTGGAGCCCCGCACCGGGGGGGCCCGGGGAGCTGTTTTTT
v_gene: TRBV24-1; d_gene: TRBD2; j_gene: TRBJ2-1; abundance: .; CDR3aa: CATSDPAAGGIIYEQFF; CDR3nt: TGTGCCACCAGTGACCCCGCAGCGGGGGGCATAATTTATGAGCAGTTCTTC
v_gene: TRBV7-9; d_gene: TRBD2; j_gene: TRBJ2-3; abundance: many; CDR3aa: CASSRTSGDVDTQYF; CDR3nt: TGTGCCAGCAGCAGGACTAGCGGGGATGTAGATACGCAGTATTTT
v_gene: TRBV11-1; d_gene: TRBD2; j_gene: TRBJ2-3; abundance: .; CDR3aa: CANSGIVADTQYF; CDR3nt: TGTGCCAACAGCGGGATAGTGGCAGATACGCAGTATTTT
v_gene: TRBV28; d_gene: .; j_gene: TRBJ2-1; abundance: .; CDR3aa: CAISGAQGYNEQFF; CDR3nt: TGTGCCATCAGTGGCGCACAGGGCTACAATGAGCAGTTCTTC
v_gene: TRBV5-8; d_gene: TRBD1; j_gene: TRBJ1-5; abundance: once; CDR3aa: CASSPPTGGYQPQHF; CDR3nt: TGTGCCAGCAGCCCCCCAACAGGGGGCTATCAGCCCCAGCATTTT
v_gene: TRBV20-1; d_gene: .; j_gene: TRBJ1-2; abundance: .; CDR3aa: CSAILPVPLYGYTF; CDR3nt: TGCAGTGCTATCTTACCCGTGCCACTCTATGGCTACACCTTC
v_gene: TRBV11-2; d_gene: TRBD1; j_gene: TRBJ2-7; abundance: many; CDR3aa: CASGNTRTGRVEQYF; CDR3nt: TGTGCCAGCGGGAACACGAGGACAGGGCGGGTCGAGCAGTACTTC
v_gene: TRBV12-3/TRBV12-4; d_gene: .; j_gene: TRBJ2-7; abundance: .; CDR3aa: CASSLGGNSYEQYF; CDR3nt: TGTGCCAGCAGTTTAGGCGGGAACTCCTACGAGCAGTACTTC
v_gene: TRBV30; d_gene: TRBD1; j_gene: TRBJ1-2; abundance: .; CDR3aa: CAWITGGSFYTF; CDR3nt: TGTGCCTGGATAACAGGGGGCTCTTTCTACACCTTC
v_gene: TRBV12-3/TRBV12-4; d_gene: TRBD1; j_gene: TRBJ1-2; abundance: .; CDR3aa: CASSKTGQYGYTF; CDR3nt: TGTGCCAGCAGTAAGACAGGGCAATATGGCTACACCTTC
v_gene: TRBV20-1; d_gene: .; j_gene: TRBJ1-5; abundance: many; CDR3aa: CSARRDSNQPQHF; CDR3nt: TGCAGTGCTAGAAGGGATAGCAATCAGCCCCAGCATTTT
v_gene: TRBV27; d_gene: TRBD1; j_gene: TRBJ1-6; abundance: medium-sized; CDR3aa: CASRKQTGIPLGSPLHF; CDR3nt: TGTGCCAGCAGGAAACAGACAGGGATTCCCTTAGGTTCACCCCTCCACTTT
v_gene: TRBV5-1; d_gene: TRBD2; j_gene: TRBJ2-3; abundance: many; CDR3aa: CASSYVLAGDTDTQYF; CDR3nt: TGCGCCAGCAGCTATGTCTTAGCGGGGGACACAGATACGCAGTATTTT
v_gene: TRBV30; d_gene: .; j_gene: TRBJ2-1; abundance: .; CDR3aa: CVWRRARQVSYNEQFF; CDR3nt: TGTGTCTGGAGGCGTGCCCGACAGGTCTCCTACAATGAGCAGTTCTTC
v_gene: TRBV7-9; d_gene: .; j_gene: TRBJ2-5; abundance: many; CDR3aa: CASSLADKTLLETQYF; CDR3nt: TGTGCCAGCAGCTTAGCCGATAAGACGCTCTTGGAGACCCAGTACTTC
v_gene: TRBV28; d_gene: .; j_gene: TRBJ2-7; abundance: many; CDR3aa: CASSLLATSCEQYF; CDR3nt: TGTGCCAGCAGTTTACTAGCGACAAGCTGCGAGCAGTACTTC
v_gene: TRBV28; d_gene: .; j_gene: TRBJ1-5; abundance: many; CDR3aa: CASRRSGRRINQPQHF; CDR3nt: TGTGCCAGCAGACGGAGCGGACGGCGAATAAATCAGCCCCAGCATTTT
v_gene: TRBV2; d_gene: .; j_gene: TRBJ2-3; abundance: many; CDR3aa: CASKAAGTSDTQYF; CDR3nt: TGTGCCAGCAAAGCGGCAGGGACCTCAGATACGCAGTATTTT
v_gene: TRBV3-1; d_gene: TRBD2; j_gene: TRBJ2-5; abundance: many; CDR3aa: CASSPYGGRYQETQYF; CDR3nt: TGTGCCAGCAGCCCCTACGGGGGGAGGTACCAAGAGACCCAGTACTTC
v_gene: TRBV27; d_gene: TRBD1; j_gene: TRBJ2-2; abundance: .; CDR3aa: CASSSDRFGELFF; CDR3nt: TGTGCCAGCAGTTCGGACAGGTTCGGGGAGCTGTTTTTT
v_gene: TRBV9; d_gene: .; j_gene: TRBJ1-3; abundance: many; CDR3aa: CASSVVGGSGNTIYF; CDR3nt: TGTGCCAGCAGCGTAGTAGGGGGCTCTGGAAACACCATATATTTT
v_gene: TRBV4-1; d_gene: .; j_gene: TRBJ1-1; abundance: many; CDR3aa: CASSPRTNTEAFF; CDR3nt: TGCGCCAGCAGCCCTAGAACGAACACTGAAGCTTTCTTT
v_gene: TRBV12-3/TRBV12-4; d_gene: TRBD2; j_gene: TRBJ2-7; abundance: many; CDR3aa: CASSFAHGRDYEQYF; CDR3nt: TGTGCCAGCAGTTTTGCACACGGGAGGGACTACGAGCAGTACTTC
v_gene: TRBV2; d_gene: .; j_gene: TRBJ2-1; abundance: medium-sized; CDR3aa: CASSDWGRGNEQFF; CDR3nt: TGTGCCAGCAGTGACTGGGGGAGAGGGAATGAGCAGTTCTTC
v_gene: TRBV6-2/TRBV6-3; d_gene: .; j_gene: TRBJ1-4; abundance: many; CDR3aa: CASSASRVREKLFF; CDR3nt: TGTGCCAGCAGTGCTTCCAGGGTCCGGGAAAAACTGTTTTTT
v_gene: TRBV19; d_gene: .; j_gene: TRBJ2-1; abundance: .; CDR3aa: CASSIAGGVINEQFF; CDR3nt: TGTGCCAGTAGTATAGCGGGTGGGGTAATCAATGAGCAGTTCTTC
v_gene: TRBV28; d_gene: .; j_gene: TRBJ1-4; abundance: many; CDR3aa: CASSEQDGNEKLFF; CDR3nt: TGTGCCAGCAGTGAACAAGACGGTAATGAAAAACTGTTTTTT
v_gene: TRBV27; d_gene: .; j_gene: TRBJ1-3; abundance: .; CDR3aa: CASRLSQPLSGNTIYF; CDR3nt: TGTGCCAGCAGGTTATCTCAGCCTCTCTCTGGAAACACCATATATTTT
v_gene: TRBV28; d_gene: TRBD2; j_gene: TRBJ2-3; abundance: many; CDR3aa: CASSLGLAGETDTQYF; CDR3nt: TGTGCCAGCAGCCTGGGACTAGCGGGGGAAACAGATACGCAGTATTTT
v_gene: TRBV20-1; d_gene: .; j_gene: TRBJ2-2; abundance: .; CDR3aa: CSVGGEGTGELFF; CDR3nt: TGCAGTGTCGGGGGCGAGGGGACCGGGGAGCTGTTTTTT
v_gene: TRBV20-1; d_gene: .; j_gene: TRBJ2-7; abundance: many; CDR3aa: CSARVRLGLYEQYF; CDR3nt: TGCAGTGCTAGAGTGAGGTTGGGCCTCTACGAGCAGTACTTC
v_gene: TRBV20-1; d_gene: .; j_gene: TRBJ2-5; abundance: .; CDR3aa: CSAKSMLARETQYF; CDR3nt: TGCAGTGCTAAGAGTATGCTCGCCCGGGAGACCCAGTACTTC
v_gene: TRBV28; d_gene: .; j_gene: TRBJ1-5; abundance: many; CDR3aa: CASSLLIGQYNQPQHF; CDR3nt: TGTGCCAGCAGTTTATTAATCGGACAGTATAATCAGCCCCAGCATTTT
v_gene: TRBV4-2; d_gene: TRBD2; j_gene: TRBJ2-3; abundance: many; CDR3aa: CASSLNGERGSTDTQYF; CDR3nt: TGTGCCAGCAGCCTAAACGGGGAGCGGGGAAGCACAGATACGCAGTATTTT
v_gene: TRBV5-6; d_gene: .; j_gene: TRBJ2-7; abundance: many; CDR3aa: CASSLDRVNEQYF; CDR3nt: TGTGCCAGCAGCTTGGACAGGGTCAACGAGCAGTACTTC
v_gene: TRBV27; d_gene: .; j_gene: TRBJ1-5; abundance: many; CDR3aa: CTSSPRVSGARVNQPQHF; CDR3nt: TGTACCAGCAGCCCCAGGGTTTCGGGGGCTAGAGTCAATCAGCCCCAGCATTTT
v_gene: TRBV18; d_gene: .; j_gene: TRBJ1-1; abundance: many; CDR3aa: CASSPVRRGTEAFF; CDR3nt: TGTGCCAGCTCACCGGTACGGAGAGGAACTGAAGCTTTCTTT
v_gene: TRBV2; d_gene: .; j_gene: TRBJ2-1; abundance: many; CDR3aa: CASSSGLDEQFF; CDR3nt: TGTGCCAGCAGTTCAGGGTTGGATGAGCAGTTCTTC
v_gene: TRBV2; d_gene: .; j_gene: TRBJ1-5; abundance: many; CDR3aa: CASSAGVGNQPQHF; CDR3nt: TGTGCCAGCAGTGCAGGGGTGGGCAATCAGCCCCAGCATTTT
v_gene: TRBV20-1; d_gene: TRBD2; j_gene: TRBJ2-7; abundance: many; CDR3aa: CSARNSGGANEQYF; CDR3nt: TGCAGTGCTAGAAATAGCGGGGGGGCCAACGAGCAGTACTTC
v_gene: TRBV18; d_gene: .; j_gene: TRBJ1-6; abundance: many; CDR3aa: CASSRGGRDSPLHF; CDR3nt: TGTGCCAGCTCACGGGGGGGCCGGGATTCACCCCTCCACTTT
v_gene: TRBV20-1; d_gene: TRBD1; j_gene: TRBJ2-7; abundance: many; CDR3aa: CSAEGASYEQYF; CDR3nt: TGCAGTGCTGAGGGGGCCTCCTACGAGCAGTACTTC
v_gene: TRBV2; d_gene: TRBD1; j_gene: TRBJ1-5; abundance: many; CDR3aa: CASTRGQGGNQPQHF; CDR3nt: TGTGCCAGCACTAGGGGACAGGGAGGCAATCAGCCCCAGCATTTT
v_gene: TRBV5-4; d_gene: .; j_gene: TRBJ1-2; abundance: few; CDR3aa: CASSLTGQYGYTF; CDR3nt: TGTGCCAGCAGCTTGACAGGACAGTATGGCTACACCTTC
v_gene: TRBV30; d_gene: .; j_gene: TRBJ1-3; abundance: many; CDR3aa: CAHTNSGGTIYF; CDR3nt: TGTGCCCATACGAACTCGGGTGGGACCATATATTTT
v_gene: TRBV7-8; d_gene: TRBD1; j_gene: TRBJ1-6; abundance: .; CDR3aa: CASSLKIQGQGFGSPLHF; CDR3nt: TGTGCCAGCAGCTTAAAAATTCAGGGACAGGGCTTTGGTTCACCCCTCCACTTT
v_gene: TRBV2; d_gene: TRBD1; j_gene: TRBJ1-3; abundance: many; CDR3aa: CARSTGDSGNTIYF; CDR3nt: TGTGCCAGATCGACAGGGGATTCTGGAAACACCATATATTTT
v_gene: TRBV6-9; d_gene: .; j_gene: TRBJ2-3; abundance: .; CDR3aa: CASSYHPHTDTQYF; CDR3nt: TGTGCCAGCAGTTACCACCCACACACGGATACGCAGTATTTT